This T cell receptor beta chain originates from a study of cytomegalovirus exposure and HLA in healthy donors. Study-level findings and limits: The authors later found HLA-associated TCR beta chains more clonally expanded than equally common others. A later analysis found common viral pathogens apparently linked to several of the most significant clusters. The investigators catalogued 164 TCR beta chains as cytomegalovirus-associated. In a later analysis, productive TCRs from donors in an Asian-associated ancestry cluster reportedly carried fewer N-insertions than the cohort mean.

Points on this clone: Its antigen is still unknown.

The PCR was carried out with 60 Vbeta primers and 13 Jbeta primers. The data were produced by immunoSEQ multiplex PCR, yet TCRdb's version contains in-frame clones alone and is incomplete. The data contain 80,000 to 100,000 clones, about four fifths of them singletons. This sequence was found in a female donor in good health and CMV-seropositive. The sequencing sample was made of PBMCs.

The CDR3 loop is CASSPLGGAVRDTQYF. In DNA form, the CDR3 reads TGTGCCAGCAGCCCGCTCGGGGGGGCTGTTAGGGATACGCAGTATTTT. J is TRBJ2-3 and V is TRBV13; 8 bases are shared with TRBD2. Germline V gene sequence: CDR1 PRHDT, CDR2 FYEKMQ (reference sequence). CDR3 length: 16 residues. V lost 5 bases to trimming and J lost 6 bases; unmatched junction nucleotides: 13.